The following is a T cell receptor (beta chain) sequence with its context. Survey-level immunoSEQ sequencing profiled the TCR beta repertoire. Sequenced by immunoSEQ multiplex PCR; TCRdb stores in-frame clones only, minus some. The table lists approximately 50,000 clones, approximately 95% of them singletons. Germline V gene lookup returns CDR1 GTSNPN and CDR2 SVGIG (reference sequence). This CDR3 has 15 amino acids. V shed 0 bases and J shed 0 bases, with 9 bases lying between them. The receptor was derived from a man in his forties with rheumatoid arthritis. V gene TRBV30 combines with J gene TRBJ1-3; D uncertain. Sample: PBMCs. CDR3 coding DNA: TGTGCCTGGAGTGTACACGGGAGCTCTGGAAACACCATATATTTT. Protein product: CAWSVHGSSGNTIYF.